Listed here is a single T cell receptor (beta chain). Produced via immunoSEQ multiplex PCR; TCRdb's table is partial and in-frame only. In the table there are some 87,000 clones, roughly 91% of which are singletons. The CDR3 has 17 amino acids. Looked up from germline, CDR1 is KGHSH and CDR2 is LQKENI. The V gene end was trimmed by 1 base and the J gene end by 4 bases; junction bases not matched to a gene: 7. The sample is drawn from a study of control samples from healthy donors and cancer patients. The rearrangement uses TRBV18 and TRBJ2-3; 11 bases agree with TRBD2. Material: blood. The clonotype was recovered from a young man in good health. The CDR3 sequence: CASSPLAGGPGADTQYF. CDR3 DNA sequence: TGTGCCAGCTCACCACTAGCGGGAGGGCCAGGAGCAGATACGCAGTATTTT.